The sequence of this TCR beta chain was determined in a study of T cells in Graves' hyperthyroidism and ophthalmopathy (dated by TCRdb to about 2019). In the study overall: Peripheral blood was collected at initial diagnosis, before any treatment. To identify TCR V-J signatures that set the groups apart, the researchers used a discovery cohort of 95 to 100 patients, made up of 43 with Graves' ophthalmopathy and about 59 with stable Graves' hyperthyroidism. An independent validation cohort of under 20 hyperthyroidism patients and 17 patients who later progressed to ophthalmopathy tested prospective prediction of ophthalmopathy. The 100 or so discovery patients were randomly split 7:3 into training and test sets. The study also compared thyroid tissue and blood T-cell repertoires from about six Graves' hyperthyroidism patients. After blood sampling, hyperthyroidism patients were treated with methimazole at a starting dose of 30 mg daily, and ophthalmopathy patients were treated with high-dose intravenous methylprednisolone. TCR Vbeta CDR3 sequencing of around 130 peripheral blood samples (roughly 41 ophthalmopathy, 75 hyperthyroidism and about 17 progressor patients) is reported in the paper. What the study reported, not specific to this receptor: In validation, the model predicted progression to ophthalmopathy with approximately 71% sensitivity and 72.22% specificity, a median of 6.5 months before onset. Most expanded thyroid clonotypes (frequency above 0.001) were also found in blood, which suggests that blood repertoires may mirror thyroid immune responses. Sample size was not statistically predetermined, and investigators were not blinded to group allocation. In cross-validation, a model built on a 13 V-J signature told ophthalmopathy apart from stable hyperthyroidism with approximately 90% sensitivity and around 84% specificity, and in testing the same model reached 80%/75%.

The TCR beta CDR3 regions were amplified from RNA transcripts. The first round of RT-PCR for the TCR CDR3 was performed with the HTBI primer set and the Qiagen OneStep RT-PCR kit. Libraries were constructed in a second round of multiplex PCR, after which size selection and purification were carried out. Sequencing of the libraries was done on an Illumina HiSeq2000 using paired-end 100 bp reads. In the authors' own workflow: SOAPnuke was used to process the raw data, throwing out any read that contained adapters or uncalled bases, had a mean Phred below 15, or lacked an exact constant-primer or identifier match. COPE v1.2.5 was used to merge high-quality paired reads, and clonotypes were defined as unique nucleotide sequences. MiTCR v1.1 was used to align the clonotypes against IMGT TRBV, TRBD and TRBJ reference segments. Only V-J combinations with frequency above 0.0001, covering 99% to 99.2% of repertoires, were analysed. The TCS score was defined as F50 (clonal expansion) divided by E x V (chaos), with BLOSUM62-based TCRdist calculated between CDR3 peptides within each V-J. Welch's t-statistics and random forest reduced around 550 V-J features to under 15, which were used in a naive Bayes classifier (R e1071). TCRdb handled the public reads itself, with Q25 trimming in fastp and clone calling in MiXCR, and kept productive beta chains. Every CDR3 protein is listed once, alongside the most common genes and DNA of its rows. What appears here as the V and J calls and clone size reflects TCRdb's work, not the paper's. For this sample the table gives hundreds of thousands of distinct CDR3 sequences, of which over 12% were detected only once. 13% of the sample is held by the ten biggest clonotypes.

This clonotype has ten or more counts. There is no known antigen for this receptor. No much larger clone is present one base from it, and per-base qualities are unavailable. In the ophthalmopathy patients, disease was moderately to severely active, with a Clinical Activity Score of 3 or more, a NOSPECS grade of 4 or more, and a duration of less than 3 months. Patients with uncontrolled infections, other autoimmune diseases, pregnancy or lactation were excluded. Diagnoses were based on clinical symptoms, serum thyroxine and TRAb, thyroid ultrasound and orbital computed tomography. PBMCs were isolated from about 9 ml of fresh peripheral blood by Ficoll-Paque density gradient centrifugation. Trizol reagent was used to extract total RNA, and RNA quality was then checked on an Agilent 2100 Bioanalyzer. Inclusive of the bounding cysteine and phenylalanine, the CDR3 is 13 residues long. Only the CDR3 DNA stays, 39 bases, in frame from base 1. The germline V and J ends show losses of 5 bases and 1 base respectively, and no gene match explains 5 bases of the junction. CDR1 GTSNPN and CDR2 SVGIG are derived from the germline V gene (reference sequence).

This sequence uses TRBV30 and TRBJ2-7; the central 7 bases match TRBD2. Sequencing was performed on blood. The source of this sequence is a man aged 18 to 29 with Graves' ophthalmopathy. The CDR3 in this case is CAWDPSGSYEQYF. The DNA reads as follows: TGTGCCTGGGATCCTAGCGGATCCTACGAGCAGTACTTC.